This is a list of T cell receptor beta chains from one sample in a study of patients and donors after allogeneic stem cell transplantation. Via MiXCR, TCRdb re-called the RT-PCR reads, giving one row per CDR3 protein. The sample shows some 960,000 distinct CDR3 sequences, roughly 18% of them seen only once. Sequenced input: blood, either unsorted or a sorted T cell fraction (not recorded which). The source is a human donor who was either an allogeneic HSCT recipient or a stem cell or donor lymphocyte infusion donor (not recorded which). It is not recorded whose cells these are; they may come from a transplant donor. Both conserved end residues are part of each CDR3. D genes are given only for firm matches. Clone size, where shown, is once, few, many, or a class for clones that have expanded.

j_gene	abundance	v_gene	d_gene	CDR3aa	CDR3nt
TRBJ1-1	-	TRBV5-1	TRBD1	CASSLPGQSTEAFF	TGCGCCAGCAGCTTACCGGGACAGAGCACTGAAGCTTTCTTT
TRBJ2-7	few	TRBV21-1	-	CASRISSYEQYF	TGTGCCAGCCGGATTTCAAGCTACGAGCAGTACTTC
TRBJ1-2	-	TRBV29-1	TRBD1	CSVGFLRQGAGGGYTF	TGCAGCGTTGGATTCCTTAGGCAGGGGGCCGGGGGTGGCTACACCTTC
TRBJ2-3	-	TRBV29-1	-	CSGTIGGGKLDTQYF	TGCAGCGGGACCATAGGTGGGGGGAAGTTAGATACGCAGTATTTT
TRBJ1-1	many	TRBV5-1	TRBD1	CASSRQGWNTEAFF	TGTGCCAGCAGCCGACAGGGGTGGAACACTGAAGCTTTCTTT
TRBJ2-1	-	TRBV12-3/TRBV12-4	TRBD2	CASSNRLAGIDEQFF	TGTGCCAGCAGCAACCGACTAGCGGGAATCGATGAGCAGTTCTTC
TRBJ1-3	-	TRBV12-3/TRBV12-4	-	CASILWAGNTIYF	TGTGCCAGCATCCTGTGGGCTGGAAACACCATATATTTT
TRBJ1-2	-	TRBV11-2	-	CASSFTGREDGYTF	TGTGCCAGCAGCTTTACCGGGAGGGAGGATGGCTACACCTTC
TRBJ1-2	-	TRBV24-1	-	CATSASITGGDYTF	TGTGCCACCAGTGCGTCAATTACAGGTGGCGACTACACCTTC
TRBJ2-5	-	TRBV7-9	-	CASSSEGREETQYF	TGTGCCAGCAGCTCCGAAGGCAGGGAAGAGACCCAGTACTTC
TRBJ1-1	-	TRBV7-3	-	CASSYPKGLGVNTEAFF	TGTGCCAGCAGCTACCCCAAGGGTTTAGGGGTGAACACTGAAGCTTTCTTT
TRBJ2-5	few	TRBV4-1	-	CASSQNGLARETQYF	TGCGCCAGCAGCCAGAATGGGCTAGCGAGAGAGACCCAGTACTTC
TRBJ2-5	once	TRBV24-1	TRBD1	CATSDLRGQGAETQYF	TGTGCCACCAGTGATTTACGGGGACAGGGGGCGGAGACCCAGTACTTC
TRBJ2-7	-	TRBV6-2/TRBV6-3	-	CAASPTSYEQYF	TGTGCCGCGAGTCCGACCTCCTACGAGCAGTACTTC
TRBJ2-2	few	TRBV27	TRBD2	CASSLSNLAGAVGELFF	TGTGCCAGCAGTTTATCGAACCTAGCGGGAGCGGTCGGGGAGCTGTTTTTT